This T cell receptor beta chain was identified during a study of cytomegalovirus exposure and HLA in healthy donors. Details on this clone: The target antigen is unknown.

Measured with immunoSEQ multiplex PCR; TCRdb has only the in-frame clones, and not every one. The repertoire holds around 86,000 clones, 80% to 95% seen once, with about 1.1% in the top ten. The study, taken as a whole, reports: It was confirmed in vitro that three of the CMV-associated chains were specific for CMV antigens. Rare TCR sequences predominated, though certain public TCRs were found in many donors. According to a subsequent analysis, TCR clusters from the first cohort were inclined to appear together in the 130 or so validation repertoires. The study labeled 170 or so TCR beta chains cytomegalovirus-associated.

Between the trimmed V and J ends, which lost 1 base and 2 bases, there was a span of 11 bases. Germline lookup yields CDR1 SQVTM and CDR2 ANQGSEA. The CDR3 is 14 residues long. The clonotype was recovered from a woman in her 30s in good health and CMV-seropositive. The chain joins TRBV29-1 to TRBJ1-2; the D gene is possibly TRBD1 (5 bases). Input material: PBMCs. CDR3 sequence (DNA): TGCAGCGTTGAAGGGGGCCCATCAAACTATGGCTACACCTTC. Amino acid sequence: CSVEGGPSNYGYTF. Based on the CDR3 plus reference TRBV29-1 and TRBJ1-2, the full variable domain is SAVISQKPSRDICQRGTSLTIQCQVDSQVTMMFWYRQQPGQSLTLIATANQGSEATYESGFVIDKFPISRPNLTFSTLTVSNMSPEDSSIYLCSVEGGPSNYGYTFGSGTRLTVV.